This entry describes one TCR beta chain. This sample is drawn from a study of shared clonotypes between healthy human individuals. V shed 4 bases and J 5 bases; nucleotides not matched to a gene: 5. Germline CDR1 and CDR2: SGHNT and YYREEE (reference sequence). This CDR3 comprises 15 residues. Replicate PCRs run on sorted subsets employed approximately 0.2 ug DNA, approximately 30,000 T cell genomes. TCRdb's table, derived via immunoSEQ multiplex PCR, lists solely in-frame clones and lacks some. This table has 550,000 to 800,000 clones, around 74% appearing once. The sequence was obtained from a woman in her thirties in good health. Sequenced sample: memory CD4+ T cells sorted from blood. Subset given: CD45RA-negative fraction. J is TRBJ2-2 and V is TRBV5-4, with 10 bases aligning to TRBD2. CDR3: CASSTGLALTGELFF. The CDR3, as DNA: TGTGCCAGCAGCACGGGACTAGCGTTAACCGGGGAGCTGTTTTTT.